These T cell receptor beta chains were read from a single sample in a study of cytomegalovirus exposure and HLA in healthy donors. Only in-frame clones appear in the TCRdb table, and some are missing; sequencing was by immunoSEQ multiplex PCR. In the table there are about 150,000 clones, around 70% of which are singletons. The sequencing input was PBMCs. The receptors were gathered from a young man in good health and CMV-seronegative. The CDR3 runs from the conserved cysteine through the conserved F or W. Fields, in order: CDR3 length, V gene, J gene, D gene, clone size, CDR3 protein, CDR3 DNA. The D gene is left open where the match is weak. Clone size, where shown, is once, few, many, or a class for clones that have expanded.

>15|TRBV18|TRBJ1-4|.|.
CASSPPNGRGEKLFF
TGTGCCAGCTCACCACCGAACGGAAGGGGGGAAAAACTGTTTTTT
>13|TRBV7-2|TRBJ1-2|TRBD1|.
CASSYRNRGGYTF
TGTGCCAGCAGCTACCGAAACAGGGGAGGCTACACCTTC
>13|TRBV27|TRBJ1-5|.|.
CASGTTWSQPQHF
TGTGCCAGCGGCACGACCTGGAGTCAGCCCCAGCATTTT
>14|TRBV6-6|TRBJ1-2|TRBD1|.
CASSPGTANYGYTF
TGTGCCAGCAGCCCCGGGACAGCTAACTATGGCTACACCTTC
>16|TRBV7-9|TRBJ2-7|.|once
CASSLVEKGHSYEQYF
TGTGCCAGCAGCTTAGTGGAAAAGGGACATTCCTACGAGCAGTACTTC
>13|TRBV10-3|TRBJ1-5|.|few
CAISEEAYQPQHF
TGTGCCATCAGTGAGGAGGCTTATCAGCCCCAGCATTTT
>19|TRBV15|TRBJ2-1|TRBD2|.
CATSRERGGLTESYNEQFF
TGTGCCACCAGCAGAGAGCGGGGGGGCCTCACTGAGTCCTACAATGAGCAGTTCTTC
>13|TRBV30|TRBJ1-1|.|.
CAWSPNGKKEAFF
TGTGCCTGGAGTCCCAACGGGAAAAAGGAAGCTTTCTTT
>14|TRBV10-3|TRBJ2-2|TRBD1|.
CAIRQGPNTGELFF
TGTGCCATCAGACAGGGGCCAAACACCGGGGAGCTGTTTTTT
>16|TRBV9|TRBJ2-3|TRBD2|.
CASSVSGGASTDTQYF
TGTGCCAGCAGCGTTAGCGGGGGGGCAAGTACAGATACGCAGTATTTT
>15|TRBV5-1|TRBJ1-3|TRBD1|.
CASSPGQGGGNTIYF
TGCGCCAGCAGCCCGGGACAGGGAGGCGGAAACACCATATATTTT
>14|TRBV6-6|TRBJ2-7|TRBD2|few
CASSYRGGPSEQYF
TGTGCCAGCAGTTACCGGGGGGGCCCCTCCGAGCAGTACTTC
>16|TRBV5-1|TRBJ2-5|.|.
CASSPGAGGAQETQYF
TGCGCCAGCAGCCCGGGTGCTGGGGGGGCCCAAGAGACCCAGTACTTC
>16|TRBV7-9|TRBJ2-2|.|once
CASSLPSSRNTGELFF
TGTGCCAGCAGCTTACCCTCCTCGCGGAACACCGGGGAGCTGTTTTTT
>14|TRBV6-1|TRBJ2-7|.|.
CASSGRRGWYEQYF
TGTGCCAGCAGTGGCCGCAGGGGCTGGTACGAGCAGTACTTC
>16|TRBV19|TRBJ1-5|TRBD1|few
CASSIGTGAGNQPQHF
TGTGCCAGTAGTATAGGGACAGGGGCGGGCAATCAGCCCCAGCATTTT
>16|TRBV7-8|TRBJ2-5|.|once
CASSLASGTGEETQYF
TGTGCCAGCAGCTTGGCAAGTGGGACGGGGGAAGAGACCCAGTACTTC
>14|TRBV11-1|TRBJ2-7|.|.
CASSLVPGAYEQYF
TGTGCCAGCAGCTTAGTCCCGGGGGCCTACGAGCAGTACTTC
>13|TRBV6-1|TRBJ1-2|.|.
CASSQVGRKGYTF
TGTGCCAGCAGCCAAGTGGGCAGGAAAGGCTACACCTTC
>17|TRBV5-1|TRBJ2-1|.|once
CASSPTIGVALSNEQFF
TGCGCCAGCAGCCCAACGATCGGGGTCGCCCTATCCAATGAGCAGTTCTTC
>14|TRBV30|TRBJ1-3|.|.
CAWSVSHSGNTIYF
TGTGCCTGGAGTGTTTCCCACTCTGGAAACACCATATATTTT
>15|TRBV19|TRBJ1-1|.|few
CASSSQASLNTEAFF
TGTGCCAGTAGTTCGCAGGCGAGCTTGAACACTGAAGCTTTCTTT
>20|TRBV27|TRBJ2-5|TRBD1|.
CASSLSMMGQGPPRGETQYF
TGTGCCAGCAGTTTATCGATGATGGGACAGGGGCCGCCAAGGGGAGAGACCCAGTACTTC
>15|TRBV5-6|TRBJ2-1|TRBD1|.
CASSHGQGSYNEQFF
TGTGCCAGCAGCCACGGACAGGGATCCTACAATGAGCAGTTCTTC
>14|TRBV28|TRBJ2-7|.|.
CASSSKRQTYEQYF
TGTGCCAGCAGTTCAAAGAGACAAACCTACGAGCAGTACTTC
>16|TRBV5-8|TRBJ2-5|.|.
CASSLTFNRPVETQYF
TGTGCCAGCAGCTTGACCTTCAACAGGCCGGTAGAGACCCAGTACTTC
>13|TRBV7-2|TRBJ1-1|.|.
CASSRGSKREAFF
TGTGCCAGCAGCCGAGGTTCCAAGCGTGAAGCTTTCTTT
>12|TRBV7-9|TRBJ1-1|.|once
CSSSLLQDEAFF
TGTTCCAGCAGCTTATTACAAGATGAAGCTTTCTTT
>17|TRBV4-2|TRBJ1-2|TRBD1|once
CASSLSGTGLANYGYTF
TGTGCCAGCAGCCTGAGTGGGACAGGGTTAGCTAACTATGGCTACACCTTC
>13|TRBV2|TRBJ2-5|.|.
CASSVGFAETQYF
TGTGCCAGCAGTGTGGGCTTCGCAGAGACCCAGTACTTC
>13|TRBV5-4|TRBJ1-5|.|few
CASSRDKDQPQHF
TGTGCCAGCAGCCGGGACAAGGATCAGCCCCAGCATTTT
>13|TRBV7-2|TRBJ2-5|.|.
CASSGGAGETQYF
TGTGCCAGCAGCGGGGGGGCAGGAGAGACCCAGTACTTC
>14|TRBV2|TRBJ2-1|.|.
CASPSGKRYNEQFF
TGTGCCAGCCCCTCCGGGAAGCGGTACAATGAGCAGTTCTTC
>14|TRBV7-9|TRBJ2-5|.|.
CASRSTGMVETQYF
TGTGCCAGCAGGTCCACAGGGATGGTCGAGACCCAGTACTTC
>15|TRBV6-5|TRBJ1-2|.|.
CASSYSAGLDYGYTF
TGTGCCAGCAGTTACTCCGCAGGTTTGGACTATGGCTACACCTTC
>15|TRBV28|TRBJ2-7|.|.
CASSLYSDSSYEQYF
TGTGCCAGCAGTTTATACTCAGACAGCTCCTACGAGCAGTACTTC
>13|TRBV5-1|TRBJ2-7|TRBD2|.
CASSDGGASEQYF
TGCGCCAGCTCTGACGGGGGGGCCAGCGAGCAGTACTTC
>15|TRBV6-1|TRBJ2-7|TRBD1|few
CASSVHPRDSYEQYF
TGTGCCAGCAGTGTCCACCCCCGGGACAGCTACGAGCAGTACTTC
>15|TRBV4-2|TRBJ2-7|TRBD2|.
CASSQELAGSYEQYF
TGTGCCAGCAGCCAAGAGCTAGCGGGGTCCTACGAGCAGTACTTC
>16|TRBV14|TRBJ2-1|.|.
CASSQAAGQSYNEQFF
TGTGCCAGCAGCCAAGCGGCGGGACAGAGCTACAATGAGCAGTTCTTC
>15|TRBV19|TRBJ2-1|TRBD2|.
CASSSLAGGRNEQFF
TGTGCCAGTAGTTCTCTAGCGGGGGGGCGGAATGAGCAGTTCTTC
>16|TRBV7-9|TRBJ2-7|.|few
CASSLAPQGSSYEQYF
TGTGCCAGCAGCTTAGCCCCACAGGGAAGCTCCTACGAGCAGTACTTC
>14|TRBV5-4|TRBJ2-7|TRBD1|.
CASSRDRGRYEQYF
TGTGCCAGCAGTCGGGACAGGGGACGCTACGAGCAGTACTTC
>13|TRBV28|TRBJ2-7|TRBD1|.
CASRSTGGYEQYF
TGTGCCAGCAGATCAACAGGGGGCTACGAGCAGTACTTC
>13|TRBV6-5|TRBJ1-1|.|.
CASSPTMNTEAFF
TGTGCCAGCAGCCCCACAATGAACACTGAAGCTTTCTTT
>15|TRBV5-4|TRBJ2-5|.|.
CASSSPAGTDETQYF
TGTGCCAGCAGCTCCCCGGCGGGTACGGATGAGACCCAGTACTTC
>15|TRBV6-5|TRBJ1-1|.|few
CASSPYWGEGTEAFF
TGTGCCAGCAGCCCGTACTGGGGGGAGGGCACTGAAGCTTTCTTT
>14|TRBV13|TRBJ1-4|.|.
CASSIRGSNEKLFF
TGTGCCAGCAGTATTAGGGGGTCTAATGAAAAACTGTTTTTT
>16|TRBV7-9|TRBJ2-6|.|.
CASSLAGGPGANVLTF
TGTGCCAGCAGCTTAGCGGGGGGGCCTGGGGCCAACGTCCTGACTTTC
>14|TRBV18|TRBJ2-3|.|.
CASSPLQGADTQYF
TGTGCCAGCTCACCACTTCAGGGCGCAGATACGCAGTATTTT
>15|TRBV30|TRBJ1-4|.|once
CAWSRKQGPNEKLFF
TGTGCCTGGAGTAGAAAACAGGGCCCTAATGAAAAACTGTTTTTT